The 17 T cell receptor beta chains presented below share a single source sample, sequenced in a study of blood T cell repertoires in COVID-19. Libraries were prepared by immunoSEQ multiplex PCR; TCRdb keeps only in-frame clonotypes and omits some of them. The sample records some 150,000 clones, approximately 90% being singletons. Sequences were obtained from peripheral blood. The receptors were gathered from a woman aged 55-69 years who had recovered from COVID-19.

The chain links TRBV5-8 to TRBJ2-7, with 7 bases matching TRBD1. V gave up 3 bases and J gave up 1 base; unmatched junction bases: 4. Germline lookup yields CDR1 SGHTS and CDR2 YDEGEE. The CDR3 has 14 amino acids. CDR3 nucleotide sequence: TGTGCCAGCAGCTCAAGGACAGGATCCTACGAGCAGTACTTC. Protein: CASSSRTGSYEQYF. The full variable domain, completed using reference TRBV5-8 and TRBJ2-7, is EAGVTQSPTHLIKTRGQQATLRCSPISGHTSVYWYQQALGLGLQFLLWYDEGEERNRGNFPPRFSGRQFPNYSSELNVNALELEDSALYLCASSSRTGSYEQYFGPGTRLTVT.

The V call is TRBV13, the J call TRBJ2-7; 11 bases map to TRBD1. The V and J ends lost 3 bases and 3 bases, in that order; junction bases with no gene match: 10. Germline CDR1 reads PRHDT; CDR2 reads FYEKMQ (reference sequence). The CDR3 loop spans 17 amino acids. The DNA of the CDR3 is TGTGCCAGCAGCTTGACCGGGACAGGGGGACGAAGCTACGAGCAGTACTTC. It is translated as CASSLTGTGGRSYEQYF.

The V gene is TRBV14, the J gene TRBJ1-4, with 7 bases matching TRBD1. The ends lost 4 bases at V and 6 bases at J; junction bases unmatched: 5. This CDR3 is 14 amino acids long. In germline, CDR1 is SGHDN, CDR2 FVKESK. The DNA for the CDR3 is TGTGCCAGCAGCCTCGAGGGGGCATATGAAAAACTGTTTTTT. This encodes CASSLEGAYEKLFF.

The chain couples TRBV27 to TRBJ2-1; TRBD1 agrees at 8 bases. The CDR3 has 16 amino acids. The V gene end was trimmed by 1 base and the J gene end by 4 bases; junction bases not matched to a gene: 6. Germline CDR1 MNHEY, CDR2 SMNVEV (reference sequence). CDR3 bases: TGTGCCAGCAGTTTATATAGGACAGGGATTTACAATGAGCAGTTCTTC. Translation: CASSLYRTGIYNEQFF.

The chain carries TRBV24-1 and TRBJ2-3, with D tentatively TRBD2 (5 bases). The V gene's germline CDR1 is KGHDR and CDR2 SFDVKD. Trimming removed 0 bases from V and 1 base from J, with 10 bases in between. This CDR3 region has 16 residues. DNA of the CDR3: TGTGCCACCAGTGATTTGAGCGGTTCAGGCACAGATACGCAGTATTTT. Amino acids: CATSDLSGSGTDTQYF.

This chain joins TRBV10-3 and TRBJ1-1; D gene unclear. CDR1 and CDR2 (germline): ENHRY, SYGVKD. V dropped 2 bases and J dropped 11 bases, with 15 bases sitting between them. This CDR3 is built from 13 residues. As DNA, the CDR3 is TGTGCCATCAGTGAGGAGGGATGGTTTGGGGCTTTCTTT. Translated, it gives CAISEEGWFGAFF.

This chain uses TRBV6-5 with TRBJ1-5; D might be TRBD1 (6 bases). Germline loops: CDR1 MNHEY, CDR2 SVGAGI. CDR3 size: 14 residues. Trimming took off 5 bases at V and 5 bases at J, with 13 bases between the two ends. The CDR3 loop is CASSNRYRDQPQHF. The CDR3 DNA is TGTGCCAGCAGTAACCGATACAGGGATCAGCCCCAGCATTTT.

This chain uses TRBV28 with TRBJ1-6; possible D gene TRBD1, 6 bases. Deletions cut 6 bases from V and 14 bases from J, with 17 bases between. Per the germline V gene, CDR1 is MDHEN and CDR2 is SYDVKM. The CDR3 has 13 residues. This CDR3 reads CASSRTGFEALHF. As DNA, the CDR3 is TGTGCCAGCAGCCGTACAGGGTTTGAGGCCCTCCACTTT.

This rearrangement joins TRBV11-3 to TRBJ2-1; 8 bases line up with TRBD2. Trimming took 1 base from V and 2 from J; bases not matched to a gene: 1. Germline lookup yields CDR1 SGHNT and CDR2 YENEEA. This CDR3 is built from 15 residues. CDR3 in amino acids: CASSLGGGPYNEQFF. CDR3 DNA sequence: TGTGCCAGCAGCTTAGGCGGGGGGCCCTACAATGAGCAGTTCTTC.

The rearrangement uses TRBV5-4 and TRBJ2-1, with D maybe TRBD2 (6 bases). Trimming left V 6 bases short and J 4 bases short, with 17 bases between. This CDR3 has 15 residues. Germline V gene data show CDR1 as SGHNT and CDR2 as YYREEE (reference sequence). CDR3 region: CASTRVGSGYNEQFF. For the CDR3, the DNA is TGTGCCAGCACCCGAGTAGGGAGCGGGTACAATGAGCAGTTCTTC.

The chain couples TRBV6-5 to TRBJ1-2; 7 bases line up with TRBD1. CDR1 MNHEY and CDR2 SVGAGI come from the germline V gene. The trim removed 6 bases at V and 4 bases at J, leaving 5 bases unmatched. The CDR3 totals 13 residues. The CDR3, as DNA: TGTGCCAGCAGACAACAGGGGACCTATGGCTACACCTTC. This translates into CASRQQGTYGYTF.

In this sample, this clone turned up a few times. The CDR3 reads CASRTAQSAKLFF. CDR3 sequence (DNA): TGTGCCAGCAGAACCGCCCAAAGCGCAAAACTGTTTTTT. V gene TRBV28 combines with J gene TRBJ1-4; no clear D gene. The V gene lost 6 bases and the J gene lost 10 bases, with 15 bases spanning the gap. Germline loops: CDR1 MDHEN, CDR2 SYDVKM. This CDR3 comprises 13 residues.

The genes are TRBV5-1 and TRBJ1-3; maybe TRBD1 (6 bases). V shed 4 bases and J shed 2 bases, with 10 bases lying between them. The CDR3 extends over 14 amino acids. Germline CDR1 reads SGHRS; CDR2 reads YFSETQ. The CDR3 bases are TGCGCCAGCAGCCCACAGGGAACTGGAAACACCATATATTTT. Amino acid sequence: CASSPQGTGNTIYF.

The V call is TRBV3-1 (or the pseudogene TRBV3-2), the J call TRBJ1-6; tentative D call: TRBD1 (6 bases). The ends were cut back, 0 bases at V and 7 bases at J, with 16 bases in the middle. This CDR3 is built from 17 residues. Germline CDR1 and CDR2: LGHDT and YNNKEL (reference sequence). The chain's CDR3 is CASSQEHTGRGNSPLHF. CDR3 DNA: TGTGCCAGCAGCCAAGAACATACGGGCAGGGGAAATTCACCCCTCCACTTT.

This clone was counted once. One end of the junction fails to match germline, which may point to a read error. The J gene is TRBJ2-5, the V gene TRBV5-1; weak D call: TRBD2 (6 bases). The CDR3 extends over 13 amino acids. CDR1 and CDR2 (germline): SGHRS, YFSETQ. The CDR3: CASSRGLEESQYF. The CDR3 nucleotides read TGCGCCAGCAGCAGGGGACTGGAAGAGAGCCAGTACTTC.

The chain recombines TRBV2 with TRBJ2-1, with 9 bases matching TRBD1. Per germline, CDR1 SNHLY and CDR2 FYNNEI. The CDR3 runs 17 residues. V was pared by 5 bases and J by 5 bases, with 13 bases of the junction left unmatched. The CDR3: CASSPTGTGRPDNEQFF. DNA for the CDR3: TGTGCCAGCAGTCCGACCGGGACAGGGCGTCCTGACAATGAGCAGTTCTTC.

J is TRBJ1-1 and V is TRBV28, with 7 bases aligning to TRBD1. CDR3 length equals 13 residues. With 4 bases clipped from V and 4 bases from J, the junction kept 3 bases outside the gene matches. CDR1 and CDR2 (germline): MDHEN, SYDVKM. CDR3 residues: CASSSPGGTEAFF. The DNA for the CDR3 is TGTGCCAGCAGTTCTCCAGGGGGCACTGAAGCTTTCTTT.